This T cell receptor (beta chain) was sequenced during a study of T cells in Graves' hyperthyroidism and ophthalmopathy. Notes on the study in general: Also found in blood were most expanded thyroid clonotypes above 0.001.

Points on this clonotype: The antigen remains unidentified.

Amplified TCR beta CDR3 regions derived from RNA transcripts. Carried out on the TCR CDR3, a first-round RT-PCR used the HTBI primer set. TCRdb redid the calling of the multiplex PCR reads with MiXCR, one entry per CDR3 protein. The sample gives roughly 570,000 distinct CDR3 sequences, 46% of which show up once; approximately 8.4% is in the top ten. The CDR3 sequence is 13 residues long. The germline gives CDR1 SGHTA, CDR2 FQGTGA. Trimming removed 3 bases at V and 8 bases at J, with 12 bases between. Participants, patients aged 18 to 65, had newly diagnosed hyperthyroidism with a duration under 2 months. A patient was excluded if there was uncontrolled infection, other autoimmune disease, pregnancy or lactation. Diagnoses used clinical symptoms, serum thyroxine and TRAb, thyroid ultrasound and orbital computed tomography.

The material sequenced was peripheral blood or thyroid tissue (not recorded which). The V and J genes are TRBV7-3 and TRBJ2-3, with no clear D. This TCR derives from a woman younger than 30 with Graves' hyperthyroidism. CDR3 in DNA: TGTGCCAGCAGCTTTACAGCTACCGGTACGCAGTATTTT. Translation gives CASSFTATGTQYF.